The 22 T cell receptor beta chains below all came from one sample that was sequenced in a study of cytomegalovirus exposure and HLA in healthy donors. TCRdb's table, derived via immunoSEQ multiplex PCR, lists solely in-frame clones and lacks some. The sample contains some 56,000 clones, approximately 93% of which appear only once. The source material was PBMCs. The receptors originated from a woman aged 18-35 years in good health and CMV-seropositive.

The chain has TRBV19 and TRBJ1-3, with 9 bases matching TRBD1. Germline lookup yields CDR1 LNHDA and CDR2 SQIVND (reference sequence). The V gene end was trimmed by 3 bases and the J gene end by 2 bases; junction bases not matched to a gene: 2. The CDR3 runs to 15 residues. CDR3 in DNA: TGTGCCAGTAGTATCACAGGGGGCACTGGAAACACCATATATTTT. Translated, it gives CASSITGGTGNTIYF.

The chain joins TRBV10-3 to TRBJ1-5; D is unclear. The ends were cut back, 2 bases at V and 1 base at J, with 6 bases in the middle. This CDR3 contains 14 residues. Germline V gives CDR1 ENHRY, CDR2 SYGVKD. CDR3 protein: CAISEGRSNQPQHF. The CDR3 DNA reads TGTGCCATCAGTGAGGGCAGAAGCAATCAGCCCCAGCATTTT.

The chain employs TRBV30 and TRBJ2-2, with TRBD1 as a possible D gene (6 bases). V dropped 6 bases and J dropped 0 bases, with 17 bases sitting between them. This CDR3 is built from 16 residues. Germline CDR1 reads GTSNPN; CDR2 reads SVGIG (reference sequence). The CDR3, as DNA: TGTGCCTGCACCTTAGGGGGACCAGCGAACACCGGGGAGCTGTTTTTT. Protein sequence: CACTLGGPANTGELFF.

This clone was counted a single time. The chain joins TRBV27 to TRBJ2-7; TRBD2 agrees at 12 bases. V was clipped by 2 bases and J by 3 bases; unmatched bases: 5. The V gene's germline CDR1 is MNHEY and CDR2 SMNVEV (reference sequence). This CDR3 is built from 16 residues. CDR3 sequence reads: CASSLRGLAGIYEQYF. CDR3 DNA: TGTGCCAGCAGTTTACGGGGACTAGCGGGTATCTACGAGCAGTACTTC.

This clone turned up a few times. V is TRBV6-1 and J is TRBJ1-2; tentatively, D is TRBD1 (5 bases). Trimming left V 7 bases short and J 2 bases short, with 17 bases between. CDR1 is MNHNS and CDR2 is SASEGT in the germline V gene. The CDR3 has 15 amino acids. CDR3 sequence: CASTPRDYQNYGYTF. DNA of the CDR3: TGTGCCAGCACACCGAGGGACTACCAGAACTATGGCTACACCTTC.

The V call is TRBV29-1, the J call TRBJ1-2; 8 bases align to TRBD1. J gave up 0 bases and V 6 bases, and 3 bases lay outside the gene matches. The CDR3 loop spans 13 amino acids. CDR1 is SQVTM, CDR2 ANQGSEA, per germline. In DNA form, the CDR3 reads TGCAGCGTCAGGACAGGGTCTAACTATGGCTACACCTTC. This codes for CSVRTGSNYGYTF.

The chain combines TRBV19 with TRBJ2-2; D is unresolved. V shed 5 bases and J shed 3 bases, with 13 bases lying between them. Germline-derived CDR1 and CDR2 are LNHDA and SQIVND (reference sequence). The CDR3 is made up of 15 amino acids. The CDR3 is CASSGRRPDTGELFF. The CDR3 DNA reads TGTGCCAGTAGTGGGCGACGTCCGGACACCGGGGAGCTGTTTTTT.

The V gene is TRBV5-1, the J gene TRBJ2-4; weak D call: TRBD1 (6 bases). The ends were cut back, 0 bases at V and 11 bases at J, with 15 bases in the middle. Germline assignment: CDR1 SGHRS and CDR2 YFSETQ. The CDR3 length is 14 residues. The CDR3 protein is CASSLASGTLLQYF. DNA of the CDR3: TGCGCCAGCAGCTTGGCCTCCGGGACACTCCTTCAGTACTTC.

The genes are TRBV7-8 and TRBJ1-2; D remains ambiguous. The CDR3 runs to 16 residues. V shed 0 bases and J shed 6 bases, with 17 bases lying between them. Germline V CDR1 and CDR2: SGHVS, FQNEAQ. The chain's CDR3 is CASSLAPGIPVDGYTF. CDR3 sequence (DNA): TGTGCCAGCAGCTTAGCGCCGGGGATTCCCGTTGATGGCTACACCTTC.

This chain joins TRBV7-6 and TRBJ1-6; D ambiguous. Per germline, CDR1 SGHVS and CDR2 FNYEAQ. This CDR3 contains 16 residues. The V gene lost 4 bases and the J gene lost 4 bases, with 14 bases spanning the gap. CDR3 residues: CASSSRLSAYNSPLHF. In DNA, the CDR3 is TGTGCCAGCAGCTCCCGTCTTTCCGCGTATAATTCACCCCTCCACTTT.

The J gene is TRBJ1-1, the V gene TRBV28; weak D call: TRBD1 (5 bases). There are 14 residues in the CDR3. Between the trimmed V and J ends, which lost 6 bases and 1 base, there was a span of 12 bases. The V gene's germline CDR1 is MDHEN and CDR2 SYDVKM. The CDR3 region is CASRGGTANTEAFF. The CDR3 DNA follows: TGTGCCAGCAGAGGAGGGACGGCGAACACTGAAGCTTTCTTT.

V is TRBV11-2 and J is TRBJ2-1; maybe TRBD2 (6 bases). The CDR3 runs to 15 residues. Germline V lookup: CDR1 SGHAT, CDR2 FQNNGV. Deletions cut 6 bases from V and 8 bases from J, with 20 bases between. Here the CDR3 reads CASRSTGTLSDEQFF. The CDR3 bases are TGTGCCAGCAGGTCTACCGGGACTCTCTCCGATGAGCAGTTCTTC.

This chain connects TRBV19 to TRBJ1-1; TRBD1 agrees at 7 bases. The CDR3 sequence is 15 residues long. The V gene end was trimmed by 6 bases and the J gene end by 2 bases; junction bases not matched to a gene: 9. Germline lookup yields CDR1 LNHDA and CDR2 SQIVND (reference sequence). CDR3: CASRLAGTANTEAFF. The CDR3 DNA sequence: TGTGCCAGTAGACTTGCCGGGACAGCAAACACTGAAGCTTTCTTT.

This sequence joins TRBV5-1 and TRBJ1-1; possibly TRBD1 for D (5 bases). V shed 4 bases and J shed 6 bases, with 16 bases lying between them. CDR3 length: 14 amino acids. Germline assignment: CDR1 SGHRS and CDR2 YFSETQ. The CDR3 reads CASSDIFREAEAFF. The CDR3 bases are TGCGCCAGCAGCGACATTTTCAGGGAAGCTGAAGCTTTCTTT.

The chain recombines TRBV12-5 with TRBJ2-1; no reliable D call. Germline CDR1 reads LGHNT; CDR2 reads FRNRAP. V lost 6 bases and J 0 bases, leaving 12 bases between the germline ends. The CDR3 sequence is 15 residues long. The CDR3, as DNA: TGTGCTAGTGGACTATATCCCCGCTCCTACAATGAGCAGTTCTTC. Encoded protein: CASGLYPRSYNEQFF.

The genes are TRBV28 and TRBJ2-7, with D tentatively TRBD1 (5 bases). This CDR3 is 15 amino acids long. CDR1 is MDHEN and CDR2 is SYDVKM in the germline V gene. With 3 bases removed from V and 4 bases from J, the gap between germline ends came to 16 bases. CDR3 nucleotide sequence: TGTGCCAGCAGTTTTGAGCAGGGCCTTGGGTACGAGCAGTACTTC. It yields the protein CASSFEQGLGYEQYF.

V usage is TRBV5-4 and J usage is TRBJ2-6; TRBD1 agrees at 9 bases. Losses at the gene ends were 0 bases for V and 0 bases for J; bases not matched to a gene: 7. The CDR3 extends over 19 amino acids. Germline V gives CDR1 SGHNT, CDR2 YYREEE (reference sequence). As DNA, the CDR3 is TGTGCCAGCAGCTTGGCCGGGGGACAGGGTTCCTCTGGGGCCAACGTCCTGACTTTC. Translation: CASSLAGGQGSSGANVLTF.

The V call is TRBV7-9, the J call TRBJ2-1; the match to TRBD1 covers 10 bases. The V and J ends lost 4 bases and 7 bases, in that order; junction bases with no gene match: 7. The germline V gene has CDR1 SEHNR and CDR2 FQNEAQ (reference sequence). The CDR3 is 15 residues long. The CDR3, as DNA: TGTGCCAGCAGCTCGACCGCGGACAGGGGGAATGAGCAGTTCTTC. Protein sequence: CASSSTADRGNEQFF.

The gene calls are TRBV4-3 and TRBJ2-5; 9 nucleotides agree with TRBD2. CDR3 length equals 16 residues. Trimming removed 4 bases from V and 2 bases from J; junction bases left unmatched: 8. Germline V gene lookup returns CDR1 LGHNA and CDR2 YSLEER. The CDR3 DNA is TGCGCCAGCAGCCCCTTTGCGGGGGGGCGACAAGAGACCCAGTACTTC. The encoded protein is CASSPFAGGRQETQYF.

V usage is TRBV4-3 and J usage is TRBJ2-7, with TRBD1 as a possible D gene (5 bases). Germline V gives CDR1 LGHNA, CDR2 YSLEER. The CDR3 sequence is 14 residues long. V lost 1 base and J lost 2, with 9 bases in between. The CDR3 reads CASSQGATAYEQYF. CDR3 in DNA: TGCGCCAGCAGCCAAGGTGCGACAGCCTACGAGCAGTACTTC.

The chain combines TRBV30 with TRBJ1-3; D is unclear. The CDR3 loop spans 14 amino acids. Between the trimmed V and J ends, which lost 3 bases and 8 bases, there was a span of 17 bases. Germline-derived CDR1 and CDR2 are GTSNPN and SVGIG (reference sequence). The CDR3 sequence is CAWRKTDLRDTIYF. The CDR3 region has the DNA TGTGCCTGGAGAAAGACCGACCTTCGGGACACCATATATTTT.

This chain connects TRBV28 to TRBJ1-4; D possibly corresponds to TRBD1 (5 bases). The V and J ends lost 4 bases and 7 bases respectively, with 22 bases between them. CDR3 length equals 17 residues. Germline V gene sequence: CDR1 MDHEN, CDR2 SYDVKM. CDR3 in amino acids: CASSSRETGSPVEKLFF. The CDR3 DNA reads as TGTGCCAGCAGTTCCCGCGAAACAGGATCCCCTGTTGAAAAACTGTTTTTT.